This T cell receptor (beta chain) was captured in a study of blood T cell repertoires in COVID-19. Study at large: PBMCs, B-cell-depleted T cells, or T cells were the source of the cDNA or gDNA that made up the material.

V lost 4 bases, J lost 2 bases, and 12 bases lay in between. Germline V gene data show CDR1 as SNHLY and CDR2 as FYNNEI. The CDR3 is made up of 15 amino acids. Participants came from fewer than 25 US areas, aged about 18 to 95 years. Cohort 3 donors counted as recovered after two negative PCRs, clearance, or resolved symptoms. Methods used by the authors: For nucleated cells, counts were estimated from reference gene primer amplification. Data came from immunoSEQ multiplex PCR; TCRdb stores just in-frame clones and leaves some out. V and J calls and clone size are as listed in that table; D and trimming were resolved from the DNA. The table records over 200,000 clones, 90% of them present only once.

The chain joins TRBV2 to TRBJ2-1, with D perhaps TRBD2 (5 bases). The sequenced sample was PBMCs or T cells enriched from blood (not recorded which). The TCR originated in a man aged 30 to 45 who had recovered from COVID-19. Written as DNA, the CDR3 is TGTGCCAGCAGTGGGGCACTAGGGACCTACAATGAGCAGTTCTTC. This codes for CASSGALGTYNEQFF.